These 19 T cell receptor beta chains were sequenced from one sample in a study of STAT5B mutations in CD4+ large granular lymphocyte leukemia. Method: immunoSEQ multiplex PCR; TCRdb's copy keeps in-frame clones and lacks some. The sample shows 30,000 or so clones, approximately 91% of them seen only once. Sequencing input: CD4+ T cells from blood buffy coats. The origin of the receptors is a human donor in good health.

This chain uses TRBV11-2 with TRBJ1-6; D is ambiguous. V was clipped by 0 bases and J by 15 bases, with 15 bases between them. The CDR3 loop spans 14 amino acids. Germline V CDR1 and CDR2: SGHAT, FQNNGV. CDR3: CASSLEPYSTGLHF. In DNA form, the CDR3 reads TGTGCCAGCAGCTTAGAGCCCTACTCAACGGGCCTCCACTTT.

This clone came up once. The CDR3 DNA sequence: TGTGCCAGCAGTGCGTTAGGGCATAGCAATCAGCCCCAGCATTTT. As protein: CASSALGHSNQPQHF. This rearrangement joins TRBV6-1 to TRBJ1-5, with D uncertain. The CDR3 is 15 residues long. Trimming stripped 4 bases from V and 0 bases from J, with 10 bases between. Germline values: CDR1 MNHNS, CDR2 SASEGT.

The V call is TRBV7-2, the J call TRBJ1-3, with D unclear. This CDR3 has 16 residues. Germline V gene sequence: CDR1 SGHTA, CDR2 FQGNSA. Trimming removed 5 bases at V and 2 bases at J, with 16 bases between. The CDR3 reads CASSPRLARAGNTIYF. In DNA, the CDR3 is TGTGCCAGCAGCCCCCGACTCGCGCGGGCTGGAAACACCATATATTTT.

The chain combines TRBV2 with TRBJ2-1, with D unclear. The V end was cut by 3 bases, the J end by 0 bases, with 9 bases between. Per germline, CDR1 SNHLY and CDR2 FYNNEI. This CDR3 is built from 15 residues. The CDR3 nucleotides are TGTGCCAGCAGTGAGATTGCTGGCTCCTACAATGAGCAGTTCTTC. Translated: CASSEIAGSYNEQFF. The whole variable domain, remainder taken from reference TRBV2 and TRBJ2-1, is EPEVTQTPSHQVTQMGQEVILRCVPISNHLYFYWYRQILGQKVEFLVSFYNNEISEKSEIFDDQFSVERPDGSNFTLKIRSTKLEDSAMYFCASSEIAGSYNEQFFGPGTRLTVL.

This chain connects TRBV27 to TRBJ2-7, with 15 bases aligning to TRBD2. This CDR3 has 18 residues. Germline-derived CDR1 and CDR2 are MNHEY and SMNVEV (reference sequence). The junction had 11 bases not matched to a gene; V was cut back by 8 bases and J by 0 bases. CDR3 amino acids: CASGRRTSGRAISYEQYF. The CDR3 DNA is TGTGCCAGCGGCCGGAGGACTAGCGGGAGGGCCATCTCCTACGAGCAGTACTTC.

CDR3 DNA sequence: TGTGCCAGCAGCTTGGTCGCAGATTCAGCGGGGCAGTACTTC. Its translation: CASSLVADSAGQYF. The V and J genes are TRBV5-6 and TRBJ2-7; D possibly corresponds to TRBD2 (6 bases). The V gene's germline CDR1 is SGHDT and CDR2 YYEEEE. The CDR3 runs to 14 residues. V lost 0 bases, J lost 9 bases, and 16 bases lay in between.

In DNA form, the CDR3 reads TGTGCCAGCAGCCTAGATAGCGGGGGGTACAATGAGCAGTTCTTC. This codes for CASSLDSGGYNEQFF. The V call is TRBV7-2, the J call TRBJ2-1; 10 positions agree with TRBD2. Germline CDR1 is SGHTA and CDR2 is FQGNSA. This CDR3 is 15 amino acids long. V dropped 5 bases and J dropped 4; count of bases not matched to a gene: 5.

The CDR3 coding sequence is TGTGCCAGCAGGAACTCTGGGGCCAACGTCCTGACTTTC. Its translation is CASRNSGANVLTF. The V call is TRBV7-2, the J call TRBJ2-6; D call uncertain. The ends were cut back, 6 bases at V and 0 bases at J, with 3 bases in the middle. The V gene's germline CDR1 is SGHTA and CDR2 FQGNSA. The CDR3 covers 13 residues.

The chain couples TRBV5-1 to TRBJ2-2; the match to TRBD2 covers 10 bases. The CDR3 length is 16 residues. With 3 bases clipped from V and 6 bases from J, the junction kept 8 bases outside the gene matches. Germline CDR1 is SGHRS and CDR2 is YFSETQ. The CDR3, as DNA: TGCGCCAGCAGCTCCCGTTCTAGCGGGAGCCCCGGGGAGCTGTTTTTT. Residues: CASSSRSSGSPGELFF.

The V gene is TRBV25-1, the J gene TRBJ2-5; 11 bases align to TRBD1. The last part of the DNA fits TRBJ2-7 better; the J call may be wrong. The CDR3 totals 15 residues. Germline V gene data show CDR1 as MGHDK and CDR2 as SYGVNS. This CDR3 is CASSEFGTGGYEQYF. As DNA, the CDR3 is TGTGCCAGCAGTGAATTCGGGACAGGGGGGTACGAGCAGTACTTC.

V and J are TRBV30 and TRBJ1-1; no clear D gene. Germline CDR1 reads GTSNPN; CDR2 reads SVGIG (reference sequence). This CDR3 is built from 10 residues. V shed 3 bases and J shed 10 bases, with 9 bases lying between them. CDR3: CAWSEESAFF. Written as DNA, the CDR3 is TGTGCCTGGAGCGAGGAATCAGCTTTCTTT.

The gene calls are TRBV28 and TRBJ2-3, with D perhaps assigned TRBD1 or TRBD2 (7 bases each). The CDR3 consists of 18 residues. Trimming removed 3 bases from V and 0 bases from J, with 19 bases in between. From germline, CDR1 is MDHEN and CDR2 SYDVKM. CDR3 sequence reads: CASSFPWGGQPSTDTQYF. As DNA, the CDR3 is TGTGCCAGCAGTTTCCCATGGGGGGGACAGCCTAGCACAGATACGCAGTATTTT.

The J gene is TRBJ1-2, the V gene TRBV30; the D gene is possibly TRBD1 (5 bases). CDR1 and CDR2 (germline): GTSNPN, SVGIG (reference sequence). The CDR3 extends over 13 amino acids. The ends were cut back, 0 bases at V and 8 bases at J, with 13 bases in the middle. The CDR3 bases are TGTGCCTGGAGTGTCGGGGACGTAAGGGGCTACACCTTC. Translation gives CAWSVGDVRGYTF.

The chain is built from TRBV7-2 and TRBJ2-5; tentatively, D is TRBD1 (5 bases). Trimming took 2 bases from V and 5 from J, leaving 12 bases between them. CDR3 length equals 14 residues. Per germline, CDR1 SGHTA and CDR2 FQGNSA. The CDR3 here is CASSLQGPGETQYF. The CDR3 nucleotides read TGTGCCAGCAGCTTACAGGGCCCAGGGGAGACCCAGTACTTC.

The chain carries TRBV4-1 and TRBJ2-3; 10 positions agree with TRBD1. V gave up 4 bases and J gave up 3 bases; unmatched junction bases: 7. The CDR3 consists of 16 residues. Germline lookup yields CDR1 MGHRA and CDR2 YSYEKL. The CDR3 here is CASSRTGTGATDTQYF. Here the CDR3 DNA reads TGCGCCAGCAGCCGCACCGGGACAGGGGCGACAGATACGCAGTATTTT.

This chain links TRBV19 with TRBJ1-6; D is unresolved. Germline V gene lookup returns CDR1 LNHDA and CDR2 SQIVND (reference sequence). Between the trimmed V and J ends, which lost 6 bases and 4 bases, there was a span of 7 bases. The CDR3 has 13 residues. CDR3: CASRGSYNSPLHF. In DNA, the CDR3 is TGTGCCAGTAGGGGCAGTTATAATTCACCCCTCCACTTT.

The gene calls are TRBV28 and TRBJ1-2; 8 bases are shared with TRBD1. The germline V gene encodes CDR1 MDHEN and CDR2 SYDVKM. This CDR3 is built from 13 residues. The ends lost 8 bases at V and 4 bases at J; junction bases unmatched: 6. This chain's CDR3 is CASQNGQGYGYTF. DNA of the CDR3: TGTGCCAGCCAGAACGGACAGGGCTATGGCTACACCTTC.

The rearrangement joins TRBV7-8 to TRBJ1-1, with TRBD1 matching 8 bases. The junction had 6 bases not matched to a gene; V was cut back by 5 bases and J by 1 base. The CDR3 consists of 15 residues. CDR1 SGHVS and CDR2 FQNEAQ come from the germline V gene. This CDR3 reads CASSRTGGANTEAFF. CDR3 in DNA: TGTGCCAGCAGCCGTACAGGGGGTGCGAACACTGAAGCTTTCTTT. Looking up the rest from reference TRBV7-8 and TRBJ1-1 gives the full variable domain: GAGVSQSPRYKVAKRGQDVALRCDPISGHVSLFWYQQALGQGPEFLTYFQNEAQLDKSGLPSDRFFAERPEGSVSTLKIQRTQQEDSAVYLCASSRTGGANTEAFFGQGTRLTVV.

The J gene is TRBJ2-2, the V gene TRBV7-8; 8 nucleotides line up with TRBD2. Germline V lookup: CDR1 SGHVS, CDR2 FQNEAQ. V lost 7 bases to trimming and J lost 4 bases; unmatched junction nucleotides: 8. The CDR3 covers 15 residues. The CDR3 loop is CASIRAGVTTGELFF. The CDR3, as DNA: TGTGCCAGCATACGAGCGGGAGTGACCACCGGGGAGCTGTTTTTT.